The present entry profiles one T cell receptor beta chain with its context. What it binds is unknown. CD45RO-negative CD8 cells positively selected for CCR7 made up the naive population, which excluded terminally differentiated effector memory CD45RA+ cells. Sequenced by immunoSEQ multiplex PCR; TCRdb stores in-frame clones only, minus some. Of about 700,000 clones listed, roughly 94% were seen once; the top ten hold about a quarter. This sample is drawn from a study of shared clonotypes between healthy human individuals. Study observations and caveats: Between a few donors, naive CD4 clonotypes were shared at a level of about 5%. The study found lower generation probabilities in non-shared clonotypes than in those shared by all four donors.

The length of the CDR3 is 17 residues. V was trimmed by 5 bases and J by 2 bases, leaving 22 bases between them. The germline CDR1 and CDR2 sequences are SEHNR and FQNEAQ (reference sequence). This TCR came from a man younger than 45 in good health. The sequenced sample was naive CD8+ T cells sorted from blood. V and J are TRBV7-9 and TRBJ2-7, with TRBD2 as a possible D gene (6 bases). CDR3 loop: CASSPPGAGFFAYEQYF. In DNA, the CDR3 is TGTGCCAGCAGCCCCCCTGGTGCGGGATTTTTCGCCTACGAGCAGTACTTC.